The 7 T cell receptor beta chains presented below share a single source sample, sequenced in a study of blood T cell repertoires in COVID-19. Libraries were prepared by immunoSEQ multiplex PCR; TCRdb keeps only in-frame clonotypes and omits some of them. The table lists fewer than 500,000 clones, around 90% of them singletons. Sequencing used PBMCs or T cells enriched from blood (not recorded which). Receptor source: a woman between 18 and 29 years old who had recovered from COVID-19.

The table lists this clone with a few counts. The chain is built from TRBV4-1 and TRBJ2-2; 8 bases agree with TRBD2. Germline V gene data show CDR1 as MGHRA and CDR2 as YSYEKL. The CDR3 loop spans 15 amino acids. V gave up 4 bases and J gave up 4 bases; unmatched junction bases: 5. CDR3 DNA: TGCGCCAGCAGCCTCTTTGCGGGGGGCACCGGGGAGCTGTTTTTT. The encoded protein is CASSLFAGGTGELFF.

The V and J genes are TRBV20-1 and TRBJ1-6; unclear D gene. Germline V gives CDR1 DFQATT, CDR2 SNEGSKA (reference sequence). Trimming left V 3 bases short and J 8 bases short, with 11 bases between. The CDR3 consists of 13 residues. CDR3 amino acids: CSASKEGDSPLHF. Here the CDR3 DNA reads TGCAGTGCTAGTAAGGAGGGTGATTCACCCCTCCACTTT.

This rearrangement joins TRBV19 to TRBJ2-1, with 8 bases lining up with TRBD1. The CDR3 totals 12 residues. Germline-derived CDR1 and CDR2 are LNHDA and SQIVND (reference sequence). J was trimmed by 10 bases and V by 5 bases; bases with no gene match: 4. The DNA of the CDR3 is TGTGCCAGTAGTCCGCGACAGGGGGAGCAGTTCTTC. This codes for CASSPRQGEQFF.

This sequence joins TRBV5-4 and TRBJ1-2; 8 nucleotides match TRBD1. The V gene end was trimmed by 0 bases and the J gene end by 4 bases; junction bases not matched to a gene: 8. This CDR3 spans 16 amino acids. CDR1 and CDR2 from the germline V gene are SGHNT and YYREEE (reference sequence). The CDR3 region is CASSLEGQGATYGYTF. The DNA for the CDR3 is TGTGCCAGCAGCTTGGAGGGGCAGGGGGCAACCTATGGCTACACCTTC.

This rearrangement joins TRBV7-2 to TRBJ2-5; no clear D gene. Trimming pared 4 bases from V and 0 bases from J, leaving 6 bases between. CDR3 length: 13 residues. The germline CDR1 and CDR2 sequences are SGHTA and FQGNSA. CDR3 nucleotide sequence: TGTGCCAGCAGCTCCCAGTACCAAGAGACCCAGTACTTC. Residues: CASSSQYQETQYF.

This clone has just one count. Distinct nucleotide sequences in the sample also encode this CDR3. V is TRBV5-1 and J is TRBJ2-7; TRBD2 matches at 13 bases. Germline V CDR1 and CDR2: SGHRS, YFSETQ. The ends lost 4 bases at V and 4 bases at J; junction bases unmatched: 5. The CDR3 contains 15 residues. CDR3 residues: CASSPRTSGGYEQYF. DNA of the CDR3: TGCGCCAGCAGCCCCCGGACTAGCGGGGGTTACGAGCAGTACTTC. The whole variable domain, filled in from reference TRBV5-1 and TRBJ2-7, reads KAGVTQTPRYLIKTRGQQVTLSCSPISGHRSVSWYQQTPGQGLQFLFEYFSETQRNKGNFPGRFSGRQFSNSRSEMNVSTLELGDSALYLCASSPRTSGGYEQYFGPGTRLTVT.

The J gene is TRBJ2-2, the V gene TRBV7-2, with D perhaps matching TRBD1 (5 bases). The V end was cut by 1 base, the J end by 1 base, with 10 bases between. CDR3 length: 16 residues. Germline V gene lookup returns CDR1 SGHTA and CDR2 FQGNSA. The CDR3, as DNA: TGTGCCAGCAGCTTAGTCAGCGACAGGAACACCGGGGAGCTGTTTTTT. It specifies CASSLVSDRNTGELFF.